This T cell receptor beta chain was observed in a study of blood T cell repertoires in COVID-19. As for the study in general: Italy, Spain and the United States were the sources of the convalescent and acute COVID-19 samples.

This CDR3 is built from 13 residues. Germline V CDR1 and CDR2: MNHNS, SASEGT. With 2 bases removed from V and 6 bases from J, the gap between germline ends came to 10 bases. Authors' analysis steps: Quantification of nucleated cells was approximated via reference gene primer amplification. Assay used: immunoSEQ multiplex PCR; TCRdb lists only in-frame clones, some missing. D and trimming were read from the DNA, whereas the V and J calls and clone size are those reported in that table. This sample has 250,000 or so clones; about nine tenths occur once, and the top ten carry 1.5%. This clone was counted a single time.

V usage is TRBV6-1 and J usage is TRBJ1-2; a possible D gene is TRBD1 (5 bases). What was sequenced was peripheral blood. This TCR came from a woman in her thirties or forties who had recovered from COVID-19. CDR3 region: CASSERQSHGYTF. The DNA of the CDR3 is TGTGCCAGCAGTGAAAGACAGAGCCATGGCTACACCTTC.